This T cell receptor beta chain came from a study of T cells after yellow fever vaccination. General study findings and limits: The secondary response peaked faster, at day 5 versus 15, but was weaker. Reappearance after the booster was observed for most primary-vaccination clones (about 97% CD4, almost 90% CD8). Any FACS-sorted repertoire could hold abundant clonotypes that contaminate it from the bulk population.

CDR3 length: 11 amino acids. Germline V lookup: CDR1 LGHDT, CDR2 YNNKEL (reference sequence). Trimming stripped 0 bases from V and 9 bases from J, with 5 bases between. Turning to this clonotype: Its antigen is unknown.

Template switching by 5'RACE produced TCR cDNA, adding a universal primer site and UMIs. TCRdb recomputed calls from the 5' RACE reads with MiXCR, one row per CDR3 protein. There are roughly 340,000 distinct CDR3 sequences in the sample; about 4% occur only once, and approximately 25% lies in the top ten. This receptor was taken from a man younger than 35 who received the YFV17D yellow fever vaccine. The sample was PBMCs, taken 5 days after the yellow fever booster vaccination. The V gene is TRBV3-1, the J gene TRBJ1-1, with D uncertain. The CDR3: CASSQDRKAFF. CDR3 nucleotides: TGTGCCAGCAGCCAAGACAGGAAAGCTTTCTTT.